Below are 17 T cell receptor beta chains sequenced from a single sample in a study of blood T cell repertoires in COVID-19. Only in-frame clones appear in the TCRdb table, and some are missing; sequencing was by immunoSEQ multiplex PCR. This table has 55,000 or so clones, more than 75% appearing once. The source material was peripheral blood. All receptors derive from a man aged 60 to 69 with active or convalescent COVID-19.

The gene calls are TRBV2 and TRBJ2-4; D might be TRBD2 (5 bases). Trimming pared 2 bases from V and 2 bases from J, leaving 10 bases between. Germline V gene sequence: CDR1 SNHLY, CDR2 FYNNEI. This CDR3 has 15 residues. The chain's CDR3 is CASSENRGTKNIQYF. Written as DNA, the CDR3 is TGTGCCAGCAGTGAAAACCGGGGAACCAAAAACATTCAGTACTTC. The complete variable domain, with remaining parts taken from reference TRBV2 and TRBJ2-4, reads EPEVTQTPSHQVTQMGQEVILRCVPISNHLYFYWYRQILGQKVEFLVSFYNNEISEKSEIFDDQFSVERPDGSNFTLKIRSTKLEDSAMYFCASSENRGTKNIQYFGAGTRLSVL.

This chain joins TRBV5-6 and TRBJ1-5, with a weak D call TRBD1 (6 bases). Per germline, CDR1 SGHDT and CDR2 YYEEEE. V was trimmed by 1 base and J by 0 bases, leaving 11 bases between them. The CDR3 is 16 amino acids. CDR3: CASSLFQGFSNQPQHF. The CDR3 DNA sequence: TGTGCCAGCAGCTTGTTTCAGGGGTTTAGCAATCAGCCCCAGCATTTT.

In this sample, this clone turned up once. The genes are TRBV7-2 and TRBJ2-7; 7 bases are a match to TRBD2. The CDR3 contains 17 residues. Germline assignment: CDR1 SGHTA and CDR2 FQGNSA. Germline trimming cut 5 bases from V and 2 bases from J; bases unmatched to any gene: 15. The CDR3: CASSRRSIGGGAYEQYF. The CDR3 nucleotides are TGTGCCAGCAGCCGCCGAAGCATTGGGGGGGGTGCCTACGAGCAGTACTTC.

V and J are TRBV5-1 and TRBJ2-2, with D possibly TRBD2 on 6 matching bases. Germline V gene data show CDR1 as SGHRS and CDR2 as YFSETQ. This CDR3 contains 14 residues. Trimming removed 4 bases at V and 5 bases at J, with 12 bases between. CDR3 protein: CASSPESGTGELFF. In nucleotides, the CDR3 is TGCGCCAGCAGCCCCGAGAGCGGGACCGGGGAGCTGTTTTTT.

V is TRBV28 and J is TRBJ1-1; 9 nucleotides agree with TRBD1. The trim removed 6 bases at V and 5 bases at J, leaving 7 bases unmatched. CDR1 is MDHEN, CDR2 SYDVKM, per germline. This CDR3 has 14 residues. In DNA, the CDR3 is TGTGCCAGCAGACCAACAGGGGGCGGAACTGAAGCTTTCTTT. Translating gives CASRPTGGGTEAFF.

This clone was observed a few times. The chain couples TRBV2 to TRBJ1-1, with D possibly being TRBD1 (5 bases). The CDR3 totals 14 residues. The V and J ends lost 4 bases and 5 bases respectively, with 14 bases between them. The germline V gene encodes CDR1 SNHLY and CDR2 FYNNEI. The DNA for the CDR3 is TGTGCCAGCAGTGGTTTAGGGGCTAGGACTGAAGCTTTCTTT. It codes for CASSGLGARTEAFF.

The chain combines TRBV21-1 with TRBJ1-1; the table gives TRBD1 as D, unverified against the DNA. TRBV21-1 is classified as a pseudogene. This CDR3 region has 13 residues. The DNA of the CDR3 is TGTGCCAGCAGGGGGACAGTCCGAATTGAAGCTTTCTTT. Encoded protein: CASRGTVRIEAFF.

This chain joins TRBV6-5 and TRBJ1-2; TRBD1 aligns across 10 bases. This CDR3 contains 13 residues. V dropped 8 bases and J dropped 4; count of bases not matched to a gene: 4. Germline CDR1 MNHEY, CDR2 SVGAGI. The CDR3 sequence: CASDRGQIYGYTF. CDR3 DNA sequence: TGTGCCAGCGACAGGGGGCAAATCTATGGCTACACCTTC.

This chain connects TRBV4-1 to TRBJ2-3, with 11 bases that match TRBD2. Germline V CDR1 and CDR2: MGHRA, YSYEKL. V shed 10 bases, J shed 1 base, and the junction held 16 bases outside the gene matches. The CDR3 is 18 residues long. The chain's CDR3 is CATSPSGGPRGRTDTQYF. CDR3 coding DNA: TGCGCCACTTCCCCTAGCGGGGGGCCCCGGGGGCGCACAGATACGCAGTATTTT.

The chain has TRBV19 and TRBJ2-7; the match to TRBD1 covers 8 bases. This CDR3 has 15 residues. Trimming took 1 base from V and 5 from J; bases not matched to a gene: 7. Germline lookup yields CDR1 LNHDA and CDR2 SQIVND (reference sequence). The CDR3 protein is CASSIVPRGPHEQYF. The CDR3 region has the DNA TGTGCCAGTAGTATAGTCCCCAGGGGGCCCCACGAGCAGTACTTC.

The chain joins TRBV18 to TRBJ2-3; D is uncertain. This CDR3 is built from 13 residues. V was pared by 4 bases and J by 6 bases, with 11 bases between. From germline, CDR1 is KGHSH and CDR2 LQKENI. CDR3 sequence reads: CASSLPARDTQYF. CDR3 sequence (DNA): TGTGCCAGCTCACTCCCCGCACGGGATACGCAGTATTTT.

The rearrangement joins TRBV5-1 to TRBJ1-2, with 7 bases fitting TRBD1. Germline loops: CDR1 SGHRS, CDR2 YFSETQ. This CDR3 has 14 amino acids. Trimming at V came to 0 bases and at J to 2 bases, leaving 1 base not matched to a gene. The CDR3 here is CASSLETGNYGYTF. DNA for the CDR3: TGCGCCAGCAGCTTGGAGACAGGGAACTATGGCTACACCTTC.

J is TRBJ1-2 and V is TRBV27; tentative D call: TRBD1 (5 bases). CDR3 length: 14 residues. V was clipped by 4 bases and J by 5 bases, with 14 bases between them. Germline V CDR1 and CDR2: MNHEY, SMNVEV (reference sequence). The CDR3 DNA follows: TGTGCCAGCAGTTCCGACGGGGGGAGGTATGGCTACACCTTC. It codes for CASSSDGGRYGYTF.

V gene TRBV9 combines with J gene TRBJ1-1; no clear D gene. This CDR3 region has 13 residues. The ends were cut back, 2 bases at V and 1 base at J, with 6 bases in the middle. CDR1 SGDLS and CDR2 YYNGEE come from the germline V gene. In nucleotides, the CDR3 is TGTGCCAGCAGCGTGGGCAGGAACACTGAAGCTTTCTTT. It codes for CASSVGRNTEAFF.

This chain connects TRBV7-2 to TRBJ1-6; 8 bases align to TRBD1. CDR1 and CDR2 from the germline V gene are SGHTA and FQGNSA. This CDR3 contains 13 residues. V gave up 5 bases and J gave up 12 bases; unmatched junction bases: 6. The CDR3 sequence: CASSIGQGGPLHF. In DNA, the CDR3 is TGTGCCAGCAGCATCGGACAGGGTGGACCCCTCCACTTT.

V usage is TRBV14 and J usage is TRBJ2-3; TRBD1 is a possible D gene (5 bases). From germline, CDR1 is SGHDN and CDR2 FVKESK. V was pared by 3 bases and J by 0 bases, with 10 bases between. This CDR3 is 15 amino acids long. The CDR3 sequence: CASSHTGSSTDTQYF. The CDR3 DNA reads as TGTGCCAGCAGCCATACAGGTTCTAGCACAGATACGCAGTATTTT.

This sequence joins TRBV11-2 and TRBJ1-1; TRBD1 matches at 7 bases. The germline CDR1 and CDR2 sequences are SGHAT and FQNNGV. The junction had 15 bases not matched to a gene; V was cut back by 3 bases and J by 5 bases. The CDR3 spans 17 residues. In nucleotides, the CDR3 is TGTGCCAGCAGCTTGAGGGGACAGACAAAAGGGGGTACTGAAGCTTTCTTT. Protein product: CASSLRGQTKGGTEAFF.